This TCR beta chain is from a study of monozygotic twins with inflammatory bowel disease. Study-wide results and limits: The analysis did not separate different T cell subtypes.

The CDR3 length is 14 residues. Per the germline V gene, CDR1 is LNHDA and CDR2 is SQIVND (reference sequence). Turning to this clonotype: What it binds is unknown.

UMIs that included a 6-nucleotide sample barcode were added by template switching, which took place during cDNA synthesis. One entry per CDR3 protein, without DNA, is what TCRdb gives after re-calling the 5' RACE reads. The data include about 160,000 distinct CDR3 sequences; the top ten clones carry 2.4%. Sample: blood. The TCR was taken from a human donor with ulcerative colitis or Crohn's disease, or a healthy co-twin of an affected twin (not recorded which). V and J are TRBV19 and TRBJ2-7; TCRdb returns TRBD1, unconfirmable since there is no DNA. This CDR3 is CASSQDSLSYEQYF.